This TCR beta chain was retrieved from a study of shared clonotypes between healthy human individuals. Worth noting for this clone: Its specificity is not known.

The method was immunoSEQ multiplex PCR; TCRdb's version includes in-frame clones alone and lacks a portion of them. The sample has millions of clones, about 93% seen once. General study findings and limits: A handful of donors had approximately 4.6% of their naive CD4 clonotypes in common.

Germline V gene sequence: CDR1 SGHDT, CDR2 YYEEEE. J gave up 8 bases and V 4 bases, and 9 bases lay outside the gene matches. CDR3 length equals 15 residues. CD8 cells regarded as naive lacked CD45RO, were positively chosen for CCR7, and omitted terminally differentiated effector memory CD45RA+ cells. J is TRBJ1-4 and V is TRBV5-6; 9 nucleotides agree with TRBD1. The source is a man between 18 and 29 years old in good health. Some clones in this sample may be carry-over from other donors' samples. The specimen was naive CD8+ T cells from PBMCs. The chain's CDR3 is CASSPDGTGNEKLFF. The CDR3 DNA reads as TGTGCCAGCAGCCCGGATGGGACAGGGAACGAAAAACTGTTTTTT.